This T cell receptor (beta chain) was identified in a study of OX40 agonist ivuxolimab in advanced cancers. Study-wide points: Researchers report that CD8+ T cells had, on average, more expanded clones than CD4+.

Libraries were prepared by immunoSEQ multiplex PCR; TCRdb keeps only in-frame clonotypes and omits some of them. The table lists roughly 34,000 clones, roughly 90% of them singletons. On this clone: The target antigen is unknown.

The germline gives CDR1 SEHNR, CDR2 FQNEAQ (reference sequence). The CDR3 is 14 residues long. J lost 1 base, V lost 5 bases, and 4 bases had no gene match. The specimen was CD4+ or CD8+ T cells sorted from blood, collected in a trial of the OX40 agonist ivuxolimab. V usage is TRBV7-9 and J usage is TRBJ1-1; 7 positions match TRBD1. The TCR was taken from an adult with an advanced solid tumor such as melanoma, head and neck, liver or kidney cancer. Here the CDR3 reads CASSLGTANTEAFF. The CDR3 region has the DNA TGTGCCAGCAGCCTCGGGACAGCGAACACTGAAGCTTTCTTT.